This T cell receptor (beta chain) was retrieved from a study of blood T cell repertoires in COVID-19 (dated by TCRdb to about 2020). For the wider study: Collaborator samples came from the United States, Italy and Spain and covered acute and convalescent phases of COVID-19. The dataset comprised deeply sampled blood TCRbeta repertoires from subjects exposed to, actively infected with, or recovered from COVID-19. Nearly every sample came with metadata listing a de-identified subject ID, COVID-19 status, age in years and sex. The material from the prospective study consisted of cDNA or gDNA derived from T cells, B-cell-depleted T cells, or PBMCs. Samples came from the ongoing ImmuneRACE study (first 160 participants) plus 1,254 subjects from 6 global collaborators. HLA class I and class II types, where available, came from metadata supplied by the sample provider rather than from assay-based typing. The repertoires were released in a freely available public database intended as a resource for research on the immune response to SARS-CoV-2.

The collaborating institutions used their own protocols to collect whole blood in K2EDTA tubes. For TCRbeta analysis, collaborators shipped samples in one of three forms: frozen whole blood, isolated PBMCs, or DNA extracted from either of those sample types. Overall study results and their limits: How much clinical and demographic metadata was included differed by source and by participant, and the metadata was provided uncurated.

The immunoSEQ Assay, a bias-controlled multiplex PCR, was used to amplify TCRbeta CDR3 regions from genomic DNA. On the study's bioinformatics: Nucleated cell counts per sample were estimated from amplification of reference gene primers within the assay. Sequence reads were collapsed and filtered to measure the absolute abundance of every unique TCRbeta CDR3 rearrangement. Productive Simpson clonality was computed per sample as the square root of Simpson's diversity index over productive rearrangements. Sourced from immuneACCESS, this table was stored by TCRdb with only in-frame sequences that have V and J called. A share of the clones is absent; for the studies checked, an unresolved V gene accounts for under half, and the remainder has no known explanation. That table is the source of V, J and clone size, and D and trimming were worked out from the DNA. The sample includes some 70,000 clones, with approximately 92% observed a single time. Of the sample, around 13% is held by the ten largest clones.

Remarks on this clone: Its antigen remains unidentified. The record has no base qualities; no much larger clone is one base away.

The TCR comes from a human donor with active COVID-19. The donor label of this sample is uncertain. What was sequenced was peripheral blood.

CDR3 protein: CASRKNRGLSSEAFF. DNA sequence: TGTGCCAGCAGGAAAAACAGGGGACTTTCGTCTGAAGCTTTCTTT. This sequence uses TRBV28 and TRBJ1-1, with 7 bases matching TRBD1. Clipping removes 6 bases from V and 6 bases from J, with 13 as the unmatched junction base count. The CDR3 sequence holds 15 residues, the cysteine and phenylalanine included. Just CDR3 DNA is preserved here, 45 bases in frame from base 1. CDR1 and CDR2 are read off the germline V gene as MDHEN and SYDVKM.